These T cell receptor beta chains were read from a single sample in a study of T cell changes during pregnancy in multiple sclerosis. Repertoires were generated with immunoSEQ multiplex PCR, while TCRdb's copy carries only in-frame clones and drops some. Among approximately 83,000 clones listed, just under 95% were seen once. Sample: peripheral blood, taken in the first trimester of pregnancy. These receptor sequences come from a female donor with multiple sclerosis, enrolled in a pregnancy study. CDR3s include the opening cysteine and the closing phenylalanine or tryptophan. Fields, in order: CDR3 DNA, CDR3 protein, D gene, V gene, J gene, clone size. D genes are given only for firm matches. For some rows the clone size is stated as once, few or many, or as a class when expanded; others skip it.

cdr3_nt: TGTGCCAGCAGCCCGGGCAGGCGGGATGGCTACACCTTC
cdr3_aa: CASSPGRRDGYTF
d_call: -
v_call: TRBV13
j_call: TRBJ1-2
clone_size: once

cdr3_nt: TGCAGCGCCGGGGACTTTCTCTCCGAGCAGTACTTC
cdr3_aa: CSAGDFLSEQYF
d_call: -
v_call: TRBV29-1
j_call: TRBJ2-7
clone_size: -

cdr3_nt: TGTGCCAGTAGTCCGGGGTTCCCTGGGTACGAGCAGTACTTC
cdr3_aa: CASSPGFPGYEQYF
d_call: -
v_call: TRBV19
j_call: TRBJ2-7
clone_size: -

cdr3_nt: TGTGCCAGCAGTTACGGGACAGGGTTGAAAAACACCATATATTTT
cdr3_aa: CASSYGTGLKNTIYF
d_call: TRBD1
v_call: TRBV6-5
j_call: TRBJ1-3
clone_size: -

cdr3_nt: TGTGCCACCAAGGTCCGAGACAGTTCTAATGAAAAACTGTTTTTT
cdr3_aa: CATKVRDSSNEKLFF
d_call: -
v_call: TRBV15
j_call: TRBJ1-4
clone_size: -

cdr3_nt: TGTGCCAGCAGTCGAACAGGGGGCGCTTACAATGAGCAGTTCTTC
cdr3_aa: CASSRTGGAYNEQFF
d_call: TRBD1
v_call: TRBV27
j_call: TRBJ2-1
clone_size: -

cdr3_nt: TGTGCCAGCAGTACACAGGGGGCGCGGGGCTTGAACACTGAAGCTTTCTTT
cdr3_aa: CASSTQGARGLNTEAFF
d_call: TRBD1
v_call: TRBV27
j_call: TRBJ1-1
clone_size: -

cdr3_nt: TGTGCCAGCAGGGGTGACAGGGTTTTGAACACTGAAGCTTTCTTT
cdr3_aa: CASRGDRVLNTEAFF
d_call: TRBD1
v_call: TRBV2
j_call: TRBJ1-1
clone_size: -

cdr3_nt: TGTGCCAGCAGTTACGGTCAGGGGAGTACCGGGGAGCTGTTTTTT
cdr3_aa: CASSYGQGSTGELFF
d_call: -
v_call: TRBV6-6
j_call: TRBJ2-2
clone_size: -

cdr3_nt: TGTGCCAGCAGCTACCATTGGCGGGGAGTGAATCAGCCCCAGCATTTT
cdr3_aa: CASSYHWRGVNQPQHF
d_call: -
v_call: TRBV5-5
j_call: TRBJ1-5
clone_size: -

cdr3_nt: TGTGCCACCAGCAGAGATTTAGGAGAGATCTATGGCTACACCTTC
cdr3_aa: CATSRDLGEIYGYTF
d_call: -
v_call: TRBV15
j_call: TRBJ1-2
clone_size: -

cdr3_nt: TGTGCCAGCAGTGACCTCATCGGGGGGCCGGCCTCGGCGTTCTTC
cdr3_aa: CASSDLIGGPASAFF
d_call: -
v_call: TRBV6-1
j_call: TRBJ2-1
clone_size: -

cdr3_nt: TGTGCCAGCAGCTTAGGACAGGGGGCTTTAAGGACTGAAGCTTTCTTT
cdr3_aa: CASSLGQGALRTEAFF
d_call: TRBD1
v_call: TRBV5-4
j_call: TRBJ1-1
clone_size: once

cdr3_nt: TGTGCCAGCAGCTTAGCTATGGGAGTAAAAACTGAAGCTTTCTTT
cdr3_aa: CASSLAMGVKTEAFF
d_call: -
v_call: TRBV7-9
j_call: TRBJ1-1
clone_size: -

cdr3_nt: TGCGCCAGCAGCCAAGATCCAGGGAGGTCGGGTGAGCAGTACTTC
cdr3_aa: CASSQDPGRSGEQYF
d_call: -
v_call: TRBV4-1
j_call: TRBJ2-7
clone_size: -

cdr3_nt: TGCGCCAGCAGCCCCGGGGGGGGAAAAGCTAACTATGGCTACACCTTC
cdr3_aa: CASSPGGGKANYGYTF
d_call: -
v_call: TRBV5-1
j_call: TRBJ1-2
clone_size: -

cdr3_nt: TGTGCCAGCAGTGAAGCGCGCGGGGGGGTGGCCAAAAACATTCAGTACTTC
cdr3_aa: CASSEARGGVAKNIQYF
d_call: TRBD2
v_call: TRBV6-1
j_call: TRBJ2-4
clone_size: -

cdr3_nt: TGTGCCAGCAGTGACAGCTACGAGCAGTACTTC
cdr3_aa: CASSDSYEQYF
d_call: -
v_call: TRBV6-1
j_call: TRBJ2-7
clone_size: once

cdr3_nt: TGTGCCAGCAGCTTAGGGACTGGCGGACAGACCTACGAGCAGTACTTC
cdr3_aa: CASSLGTGGQTYEQYF
d_call: -
v_call: TRBV7-9
j_call: TRBJ2-7
clone_size: -

cdr3_nt: TGTGCCAGCAGCCTATGGTACCCGGGGACTAGGGAAAACAATGAGCAGTTCTTC
cdr3_aa: CASSLWYPGTRENNEQFF
d_call: TRBD2
v_call: TRBV4-2
j_call: TRBJ2-1
clone_size: -

cdr3_nt: TGTGCCAGCAGTCTTGGAACGGGGGGTTCCACCGGGGAGCTGTTTTTT
cdr3_aa: CASSLGTGGSTGELFF
d_call: TRBD2
v_call: TRBV9
j_call: TRBJ2-2
clone_size: -

cdr3_nt: TGCGCCAGCAGCCAGGCGACTAGCTCCTACAATGAGCAGTTCTTC
cdr3_aa: CASSQATSSYNEQFF
d_call: -
v_call: TRBV5-1
j_call: TRBJ2-1
clone_size: once

cdr3_nt: TGTGCCAGCAGCGTAGTAGGACAGGGCAATGAGCAGTTCTTC
cdr3_aa: CASSVVGQGNEQFF
d_call: TRBD1
v_call: TRBV9
j_call: TRBJ2-1
clone_size: -

cdr3_nt: TGCGCCAGCAGCAATTCAGGAGGGGTATATGGCTACACCTTC
cdr3_aa: CASSNSGGVYGYTF
d_call: -
v_call: TRBV5-1
j_call: TRBJ1-2
clone_size: -

cdr3_nt: TGTGCCTGGAGTGTCACAGGCTATGGCTACACCTTC
cdr3_aa: CAWSVTGYGYTF
d_call: -
v_call: TRBV30
j_call: TRBJ1-2
clone_size: -

cdr3_nt: TGCGCCAGCAGCTTGGAGCCTCGGGGGGGGGCATACGAGCAGTACTTC
cdr3_aa: CASSLEPRGGAYEQYF
d_call: TRBD2
v_call: TRBV5-1
j_call: TRBJ2-7
clone_size: -

cdr3_nt: TGTGCCAGCAGTTACTCGAAAGGCGGGGAAAAACTGTTTTTT
cdr3_aa: CASSYSKGGEKLFF
d_call: -
v_call: TRBV6-5
j_call: TRBJ1-4
clone_size: once

cdr3_nt: TGTGCCAGCAGCTTAGTTGGGGCGAAGGACTATGGCTACACCTTC
cdr3_aa: CASSLVGAKDYGYTF
d_call: -
v_call: TRBV7-9
j_call: TRBJ1-2
clone_size: -

cdr3_nt: TGTGCCAGCCCCAGGGGGAGTCAGCCCCAGCATTTT
cdr3_aa: CASPRGSQPQHF
d_call: TRBD1
v_call: TRBV6-1
j_call: TRBJ1-5
clone_size: -

cdr3_nt: TGTGCCAGCAGCTCCGGACTAGCGGGGTTCACCGGGGAGCTGTTTTTT
cdr3_aa: CASSSGLAGFTGELFF
d_call: TRBD2
v_call: TRBV11-3
j_call: TRBJ2-2
clone_size: -

cdr3_nt: TGTGCCAGCAGCTCCCCCGCAGGGGGCCTTGAAGCTTTCTTT
cdr3_aa: CASSSPAGGLEAFF
d_call: TRBD1
v_call: TRBV7-9
j_call: TRBJ1-1
clone_size: once

cdr3_nt: TGTGCCACGAACGATTTTGGGACAGGGGCCACTGAAGCTTTCTTT
cdr3_aa: CATNDFGTGATEAFF
d_call: TRBD1
v_call: TRBV10-3
j_call: TRBJ1-1
clone_size: -

cdr3_nt: TGTGCCAGTCTGGGCGGGGGGATCACCGGGGAGCTGTTTTTT
cdr3_aa: CASLGGGITGELFF
d_call: TRBD2
v_call: TRBV2
j_call: TRBJ2-2
clone_size: -

cdr3_nt: TGTGCCAGCAGCCTACAGGGAAATTCACCCCTCCACTTT
cdr3_aa: CASSLQGNSPLHF
d_call: -
v_call: TRBV7-3
j_call: TRBJ1-6
clone_size: many

cdr3_nt: TGTGCCAGCAGCTTGGATCTTTACACCGGGGAGCTGTTTTTT
cdr3_aa: CASSLDLYTGELFF
d_call: -
v_call: TRBV5-8
j_call: TRBJ2-2
clone_size: -

cdr3_nt: TGTGCCAGCAGAGTACTCACAGGGGGAACTGAAGCTTTCTTT
cdr3_aa: CASRVLTGGTEAFF
d_call: TRBD1
v_call: TRBV7-6
j_call: TRBJ1-1
clone_size: -

cdr3_nt: TGTGCCAGCAGAAGCAGGGGGTCCAACGAGCAGTACTTC
cdr3_aa: CASRSRGSNEQYF
d_call: TRBD1
v_call: TRBV11-2
j_call: TRBJ2-7
clone_size: -

cdr3_nt: TGTGCCACCAGCAGAGGACAGGGCGAGGGGAACACTGAAGCTTTCTTT
cdr3_aa: CATSRGQGEGNTEAFF
d_call: TRBD1
v_call: TRBV15
j_call: TRBJ1-1
clone_size: -

cdr3_nt: TGCAGCGTTAATATACCCGGGACAGGGGATGGCTACACCTTC
cdr3_aa: CSVNIPGTGDGYTF
d_call: TRBD1
v_call: TRBV29-1
j_call: TRBJ1-2
clone_size: -

cdr3_nt: TGTGCCAGGAGGACTAGCGGGACTGAAAAGGCGAACACCGGGGAGCTGTTTTTT
cdr3_aa: CARRTSGTEKANTGELFF
d_call: TRBD2
v_call: TRBV2
j_call: TRBJ2-2
clone_size: -

cdr3_nt: TGTGCCAGCAGCTTAAAAGGCGAGGGCCTTAATCAGCCCCAGCATTTT
cdr3_aa: CASSLKGEGLNQPQHF
d_call: -
v_call: TRBV13
j_call: TRBJ1-5
clone_size: -

cdr3_nt: TGTGCCAGCTCAACGGACAGAAATGAAAAACTGTTTTTT
cdr3_aa: CASSTDRNEKLFF
d_call: -
v_call: TRBV18
j_call: TRBJ1-4
clone_size: -

cdr3_nt: TGTGCCAGCAGGCGGGAGGGTGGGCAGCCCCAGCATTTT
cdr3_aa: CASRREGGQPQHF
d_call: -
v_call: TRBV28
j_call: TRBJ1-5
clone_size: -

cdr3_nt: TGTGCCTGCGACATACCCCGGCCTTATGGCTACACCTTC
cdr3_aa: CACDIPRPYGYTF
d_call: -
v_call: TRBV30
j_call: TRBJ1-2
clone_size: -

cdr3_nt: TGTGCCAGCAGCCAAGATGGGGGGACAGCCAAAGCTTTCTTT
cdr3_aa: CASSQDGGTAKAFF
d_call: TRBD1
v_call: TRBV4-2
j_call: TRBJ1-1
clone_size: once

cdr3_nt: TGTGCCAGCAGCTCGGGGGGGAAGCGGGGAGACAATGAGCAGTTCTTC
cdr3_aa: CASSSGGKRGDNEQFF
d_call: TRBD2
v_call: TRBV11-3
j_call: TRBJ2-1
clone_size: -

cdr3_nt: TGTGCCAGCAGCCCCAGGGGGATGGGGTTAGTAGTAGAGCCCCAGCATTTT
cdr3_aa: CASSPRGMGLVVEPQHF
d_call: TRBD1
v_call: TRBV7-2
j_call: TRBJ1-5
clone_size: -

cdr3_nt: TGTGCCAGCAGTTACGGTTCCAGGGGCCGGTATGGCTACACCTTC
cdr3_aa: CASSYGSRGRYGYTF
d_call: -
v_call: TRBV6-5
j_call: TRBJ1-2
clone_size: -

cdr3_nt: TGTGCCACCAGCAGAGGCCGGACAGGGGGTGAGAACACTGAAGCTTTCTTT
cdr3_aa: CATSRGRTGGENTEAFF
d_call: TRBD1
v_call: TRBV15
j_call: TRBJ1-1
clone_size: -

cdr3_nt: TGTGCCAGCAGCGCTTTCGACAGATCAGCCTCTGGAAACACCATATATTTT
cdr3_aa: CASSAFDRSASGNTIYF
d_call: -
v_call: TRBV9
j_call: TRBJ1-3
clone_size: -

cdr3_nt: TGTGCCAGCAGCCCCCTAGGTTTCTCGGGGGAGCAGTACTTC
cdr3_aa: CASSPLGFSGEQYF
d_call: -
v_call: TRBV14
j_call: TRBJ2-7
clone_size: -

cdr3_nt: TGTGCCAGCAGCCAGGGACAGGGGGGCACCGGGGAGCTGTTTTTT
cdr3_aa: CASSQGQGGTGELFF
d_call: TRBD1
v_call: TRBV14
j_call: TRBJ2-2
clone_size: -

cdr3_nt: TGTGCCAGCAGTGGCTACAGGGAGGGCCTTTTTGAAAAACTGTTTTTT
cdr3_aa: CASSGYREGLFEKLFF
d_call: -
v_call: TRBV6-1
j_call: TRBJ1-4
clone_size: -

cdr3_nt: TGTGCCAGCATCCCCGGTAGCGGGGGGGTATATGAGCAGTTCTTC
cdr3_aa: CASIPGSGGVYEQFF
d_call: TRBD2
v_call: TRBV6-6
j_call: TRBJ2-1
clone_size: once

cdr3_nt: TGTGCCAGCAGTCAGCAATACAGGGAAGAGACCCAGTACTTC
cdr3_aa: CASSQQYREETQYF
d_call: -
v_call: TRBV4-2
j_call: TRBJ2-5
clone_size: -

cdr3_nt: TGTGCCAGCAGTTCCGGGACAGGGGAGCCTGGGGAGCTGTTTTTT
cdr3_aa: CASSSGTGEPGELFF
d_call: TRBD1
v_call: TRBV6-5
j_call: TRBJ2-2
clone_size: -

cdr3_nt: TGTGCCAGCAGTTTAACGACAGGGAAGCCCCAGCATTTT
cdr3_aa: CASSLTTGKPQHF
d_call: TRBD1
v_call: TRBV27
j_call: TRBJ1-5
clone_size: -

cdr3_nt: TGTGCCAGCAGTGAAATCGGACAGGGATGGACTGAAGCTTTCTTT
cdr3_aa: CASSEIGQGWTEAFF
d_call: TRBD1
v_call: TRBV25-1
j_call: TRBJ1-1
clone_size: -

cdr3_nt: TGTGCCAGCAGCTCCCAAGGGACAATCACCGGGGAGCTGTTTTTT
cdr3_aa: CASSSQGTITGELFF
d_call: -
v_call: TRBV5-4
j_call: TRBJ2-2
clone_size: once

cdr3_nt: TGTGCCAGCAGCTTGGTGGACAGCCCCTACGAGCAGTACTTC
cdr3_aa: CASSLVDSPYEQYF
d_call: -
v_call: TRBV5-4
j_call: TRBJ2-7
clone_size: once